These T cell receptor beta chains were read from a single sample in a study of identical twins. TCRdb processed the 5' RACE reads anew with MiXCR; each CDR3 protein has one entry. The repertoire holds 600,000 to 800,000 distinct CDR3 sequences, with about 20% as singletons. These same records also appear under a second study, on T cells expressing NK-cell markers.

Source material: PBMCs. These receptors were obtained from a woman between 18 and 29 years old in good health. Each CDR3 is given with its conserved first and last residue. The D gene is left open where the match is weak. A clone size is listed for some rows: how often the clone was seen (once, few, many), or a class if it is expanded.

size: NA; V: TRBV20-1; D: TRBD2; J: TRBJ2-3; DNA: TGCAGTGCTTGGACTAGCGGGAGTAAAACAGATACGCAGTATTTT; CDR3: CSAWTSGSKTDTQYF
size: many; V: TRBV7-9; D: NA; J: TRBJ2-7; DNA: TGTGCCAGCAGCTTACCCCTGACGGGTGATCTCGACTACGAGCAGTACTTC; CDR3: CASSLPLTGDLDYEQYF
size: NA; V: TRBV7-9; D: TRBD2; J: TRBJ2-3; DNA: TGTGCCACCTCAGCGGGGCGAGTAGCAGATACGCAGTATTTT; CDR3: CATSAGRVADTQYF
size: many; V: TRBV20-1; D: NA; J: TRBJ1-1; DNA: TGCAGCGCCTTACGTCGGAACACTGAAGCTTTCTTT; CDR3: CSALRRNTEAFF
size: once; V: TRBV28; D: NA; J: TRBJ1-5; DNA: TGTGCCAGCAGCGGACGGGGCCGAAGCAATCAGCCCCAGCATTTT; CDR3: CASSGRGRSNQPQHF
size: few; V: TRBV10-2; D: NA; J: TRBJ1-2; DNA: TGCGCCAGCAGTGAGTCGAGCGGAGGCTATGGCTACACCTTC; CDR3: CASSESSGGYGYTF
size: few; V: TRBV5-6; D: NA; J: TRBJ2-7; DNA: TGTGCCAGCAGCGCCCCAAGAGGCGCCTACTACGAGCAGTACTTC; CDR3: CASSAPRGAYYEQYF
size: NA; V: TRBV29-1; D: TRBD2; J: TRBJ2-1; DNA: TGCAGCGTTGGAGATGGGCGGGGGAGTAATGAGCAGTTCTTC; CDR3: CSVGDGRGSNEQFF
size: many; V: TRBV7-7; D: NA; J: TRBJ2-1; DNA: TGTGCCAGCAGCTTATTGGCGGGAAGCTCCTACAATGAGCAGTTCTTC; CDR3: CASSLLAGSSYNEQFF
size: NA; V: TRBV5-1; D: NA; J: TRBJ1-6; DNA: TGCGCCAGCAGCTTGGAATTCCCACCCCTCCACTTT; CDR3: CASSLEFPPLHF
size: NA; V: TRBV7-2; D: NA; J: TRBJ2-1; DNA: TGTGCCAGCAGCCGCCTAGCAGGTGAGCAGTTCTTC; CDR3: CASSRLAGEQFF
size: NA; V: TRBV5-5; D: NA; J: TRBJ2-1; DNA: TGTGCCAGCAGCAGTCCGGGCCCGAGGTTCTTC; CDR3: CASSSPGPRFF
size: NA; V: TRBV29-1; D: NA; J: TRBJ2-2; DNA: TGCAGCGTCTCCTCGTTCCCCGGGGAGCTGTTTTTT; CDR3: CSVSSFPGELFF
size: NA; V: TRBV5-5; D: TRBD1; J: TRBJ2-7; DNA: TGTGCCAGCAGCCCCTCCAGGGGACAGGGCTACGAGCAGTACTTC; CDR3: CASSPSRGQGYEQYF
size: NA; V: TRBV6-1; D: NA; J: TRBJ2-5; DNA: TGTGCCAGCAGTGAACGGCCAGGCACCCAGTACTTC; CDR3: CASSERPGTQYF
size: many; V: TRBV6-5; D: TRBD1; J: TRBJ2-5; DNA: TGTGCCAGCAGTTGGCCGGGACAGGGAGAGACCCAGTACTTC; CDR3: CASSWPGQGETQYF
size: NA; V: TRBV7-9; D: NA; J: TRBJ2-7; DNA: TGTGCCAGCAGCCACGGACTATCTACCACCTACGAGCAGTACTTC; CDR3: CASSHGLSTTYEQYF
size: NA; V: TRBV29-1; D: TRBD2; J: TRBJ2-5; DNA: TGCAGCGTTGGGGGTTTGTGGGAGCGGGGTCGGAAGGAGACCCAGTACTTC; CDR3: CSVGGLWERGRKETQYF
size: NA; V: TRBV6-5; D: TRBD2; J: TRBJ2-1; DNA: TGTGCCAGCAGTTACTTTGTAACTAGCGGGAGTCGGACCTACAATGAGCAGTTCTTC; CDR3: CASSYFVTSGSRTYNEQFF
size: NA; V: TRBV7-9; D: TRBD2; J: TRBJ2-1; DNA: TGTGCCAGCAGCTTAGCACGCGGGGGATTAAGGAATGAGCAGTTCTTC; CDR3: CASSLARGGLRNEQFF
size: few; V: TRBV5-1; D: NA; J: TRBJ2-3; DNA: TGCGCCAGCAGCATCGGGCCATCTTTGGCCGATACGCAGTATTTT; CDR3: CASSIGPSLADTQYF
size: few; V: TRBV7-8; D: TRBD2; J: TRBJ2-2; DNA: TGTGCCAGCAGCTTGTTAGCGGGGGGCCGGAACACCGGGGAGCTGTTTTTT; CDR3: CASSLLAGGRNTGELFF
size: few; V: TRBV12-3/TRBV12-4; D: NA; J: TRBJ1-1; DNA: TGTGCCAGCAGTCTAAGGTTCTTT; CDR3: CASSLRFF
size: few; V: TRBV12-3/TRBV12-4; D: NA; J: TRBJ2-7; DNA: TGTGCCAGCTGCCCCCCCGACGATTTTGGAAAAATCGAGCAGTACTTC; CDR3: CASCPPDDFGKIEQYF
size: few; V: TRBV5-1; D: NA; J: TRBJ1-1; DNA: TGCGCCAGCAGCTTACGGGACTTAAACACTGAAGCTTTCTTT; CDR3: CASSLRDLNTEAFF
size: few; V: TRBV20-1; D: TRBD2; J: TRBJ2-7; DNA: TGCAGTGCTACCAGCGGGGGTCCCTCCTACGAGCAGTACTTC; CDR3: CSATSGGPSYEQYF
size: NA; V: TRBV5-1; D: TRBD1; J: TRBJ2-6; DNA: TGCGCCAGCAACGGACAGGCAAGACTCACATCGTCTGGGGCCAACGTCCTGACTTTC; CDR3: CASNGQARLTSSGANVLTF
size: NA; V: TRBV5-1; D: NA; J: TRBJ2-2; DNA: TGCGCCAGCAGCACGGAAGAGGGCCCGAGGACCGGGGAGCTGTTTTTT; CDR3: CASSTEEGPRTGELFF
size: NA; V: TRBV7-6; D: NA; J: TRBJ1-3; DNA: TGTGCCAGCAGCTTAGAAGTGGGAGCTGGAAACACCATATATTTT; CDR3: CASSLEVGAGNTIYF
size: NA; V: TRBV20-1; D: NA; J: TRBJ2-1; DNA: TGCAGTGCCCTTGACCCCGTGGCGACCAATGAGCAGTTCTTC; CDR3: CSALDPVATNEQFF
size: few; V: TRBV6-6; D: TRBD1; J: TRBJ2-5; DNA: TGTGCCAGCAGTACAGGGGTCCTTCCCACCCAGTACTTC; CDR3: CASSTGVLPTQYF
size: many; V: TRBV20-1; D: NA; J: TRBJ2-6; DNA: TGCAGTGCTAGAGACCTCAACTCTGGGGCCAACGTCCTGACTTTC; CDR3: CSARDLNSGANVLTF
size: many; V: TRBV29-1; D: NA; J: TRBJ1-2; DNA: TGCAGCGCGACCTCAGGGGTTACGACCTCCTATGGCTACACCTTC; CDR3: CSATSGVTTSYGYTF
size: NA; V: TRBV27; D: NA; J: TRBJ2-7; DNA: TGTGCCAGCAGTTTCCTTGGGTGGCGGGAGCAGTACTTC; CDR3: CASSFLGWREQYF
size: few; V: TRBV5-5; D: NA; J: TRBJ2-2; DNA: TGTGCCAGCAGCTTGCCCACTACGAACACCGGGGAGCTGTTTTTT; CDR3: CASSLPTTNTGELFF
size: NA; V: TRBV12-3/TRBV12-4; D: TRBD2; J: TRBJ2-7; DNA: TGTGCCAGCAGTTTTATGGTAGCGGGGGCCTACGAGCAGTACTTC; CDR3: CASSFMVAGAYEQYF
size: few; V: TRBV6-1; D: NA; J: TRBJ2-5; DNA: TGTGCCAGCCGTACCCTCACCGGAGCGAGGGGAGAGACCCAGTACTTC; CDR3: CASRTLTGARGETQYF
size: many; V: TRBV6-1; D: NA; J: TRBJ2-3; DNA: TGTGCCAGCACCCCCGGCCGGGGAGTTGATACGCAGTATTTT; CDR3: CASTPGRGVDTQYF
size: few; V: TRBV24-1; D: NA; J: TRBJ2-5; DNA: TGTGCCACCAGTGACGGGGGGCTACAAGAGACCCAGTACTTC; CDR3: CATSDGGLQETQYF
size: NA; V: TRBV6-5; D: TRBD2; J: TRBJ2-1; DNA: TGTGCCAGCAGTAACCTAGCGGCGGGGTACAATGAGCAGTTCTTC; CDR3: CASSNLAAGYNEQFF
size: NA; V: TRBV4-2; D: NA; J: TRBJ2-7; DNA: TGTGCCAGCAGCCAAGCGACAGAGTCCTACGAGCAGTACTTC; CDR3: CASSQATESYEQYF
size: many; V: TRBV20-1; D: NA; J: TRBJ1-1; DNA: TGCAGTGCTAGAGCGGGCAGCCAGAACACTGAAGCTTTCTTT; CDR3: CSARAGSQNTEAFF
size: many; V: TRBV9; D: NA; J: TRBJ1-2; DNA: TGTGCCAGCAGCGGGGGCAGGAACTATGGCTACACCTTC; CDR3: CASSGGRNYGYTF
size: NA; V: TRBV12-5; D: NA; J: TRBJ1-1; DNA: TGTGCTAGTGGTTTAGGGTTTGGGAACACTGAAGCTTTCTTT; CDR3: CASGLGFGNTEAFF
size: NA; V: TRBV7-9; D: NA; J: TRBJ2-7; DNA: TGTGCCAGCAGACTCATAGAATACGAGCAGTACTTC; CDR3: CASRLIEYEQYF
size: many; V: TRBV6-5; D: NA; J: TRBJ2-7; DNA: TGTGCCAGCAGTTACTCAGTACGGGAGCGCAACGAGCAGTACTTC; CDR3: CASSYSVRERNEQYF
size: few; V: TRBV20-1; D: NA; J: TRBJ1-2; DNA: TGCAGTGCTCCCGACAGCCTCTATGGCTACACCTTC; CDR3: CSAPDSLYGYTF